A single sample is the source of the 32 T cell receptor beta chains below, sequenced in a study of blood T cell repertoires in COVID-19. Method: immunoSEQ multiplex PCR; TCRdb's copy keeps in-frame clones and lacks some. The table includes 140,000 to 150,000 clones, over 70% detected once. The sample was peripheral blood. These receptors were taken from a woman aged 60-75 years with acute or convalescent COVID-19.

The V call is TRBV9, the J call TRBJ1-1, with 8 nucleotides matching TRBD1. In germline, CDR1 is SGDLS, CDR2 YYNGEE. The length of the CDR3 is 15 residues. V lost 3 bases and J lost 4; bases outside the gene matches: 8. The DNA for the CDR3 is TGTGCCAGCAGCGCCGGGACAGGAGGGCGCACTGAAGCTTTCTTT. Translating it yields CASSAGTGGRTEAFF.

This chain uses TRBV14 with TRBJ1-2; D ambiguous. The CDR3 is made up of 13 amino acids. The germline V gene encodes CDR1 SGHDN and CDR2 FVKESK. V was pared by 1 base and J by 8 bases, with 11 bases between. CDR3 bases: TGTGCCAGCAGCCAAGTAAGGAGGGAGGGCTACACCTTC. Protein product: CASSQVRREGYTF.

This chain connects TRBV6-2 or TRBV6-3 to TRBJ2-3, with 10 bases matching TRBD1. Germline V CDR1 and CDR2: MNHEY, SVGEGT. Losses at the gene ends were 2 bases for V and 1 base for J; bases not matched to a gene: 9. The CDR3 has 18 amino acids. The CDR3 sequence is CASSYPTGQGSRTDTQYF. In DNA, the CDR3 is TGTGCCAGCAGTTACCCAACGGGACAGGGGTCCCGCACAGATACGCAGTATTTT.

V gene TRBV24-1 combines with J gene TRBJ2-2; 7 bases fit TRBD1. This CDR3 has 14 amino acids. The J segment lost 3 bases and the V segment lost 5 bases, leaving 2 bases of the junction unmatched. CDR1 KGHDR and CDR2 SFDVKD come from the germline V gene. CDR3 nucleotides: TGTGCCACCAGTGGAGGACAGGACACCGGGGAGCTGTTTTTT. It translates to CATSGGQDTGELFF.

The chain recombines TRBV6-5 with TRBJ1-6, with 8 bases matching TRBD1. CDR3 length: 14 residues. V lost 4 bases to trimming and J lost 9 bases; unmatched junction nucleotides: 5. Germline-derived CDR1 and CDR2 are MNHEY and SVGAGI. CDR3 in DNA: TGTGCCAGCAGTTCAACGACAGGGGTTTCACCCCTCCACTTT. It is translated as CASSSTTGVSPLHF.

This clone appeared a single time. The chain joins TRBV15 to TRBJ1-5; 7 positions agree with TRBD1. V shed 2 bases and J 5 bases; nucleotides not matched to a gene: 15. Per the germline V gene, CDR1 is LNHNV and CDR2 is YYDKDF (reference sequence). The CDR3 runs to 18 residues. The CDR3 region is CATSRHQTGALNDQPQHF. The CDR3 coding sequence is TGTGCCACCAGCAGACACCAAACAGGGGCTCTAAACGATCAGCCCCAGCATTTT.

This clone was picked up one time. This chain connects TRBV27 to TRBJ2-7, with TRBD2 matching 9 bases. CDR3 length: 16 amino acids. J gave up 5 bases and V 8 bases, and 16 bases lay outside the gene matches. Germline lookup yields CDR1 MNHEY and CDR2 SMNVEV (reference sequence). The CDR3 loop reads CASLSTSGRPGDEQYF. For the CDR3, the DNA is TGTGCCAGCCTTTCGACTAGCGGCCGCCCCGGAGACGAGCAGTACTTC.

The gene calls are TRBV10-3 and TRBJ2-7, with 10 bases matching TRBD2. CDR3 length: 17 residues. Germline CDR1 and CDR2: ENHRY and SYGVKD. Trimming at V came to 0 bases and at J to 6 bases, leaving 11 bases not matched to a gene. CDR3 coding DNA: TGTGCCATCAGTGAGTCGAGGGGGAGCGGGAGGGTCGGCGAGCAGTACTTC. Protein: CAISESRGSGRVGEQYF.

The chain couples TRBV5-6 to TRBJ1-1, with TRBD1 matching 7 bases. The germline V gene encodes CDR1 SGHDT and CDR2 YYEEEE. CDR3 length equals 13 residues. V dropped 8 bases and J dropped 1; count of bases not matched to a gene: 5. The CDR3 loop reads CASRDRWNTEAFF. In nucleotides, the CDR3 is TGTGCCAGTCGGGACAGATGGAACACTGAAGCTTTCTTT.

The chain couples TRBV11-3 to TRBJ2-1, with 9 bases identical to TRBD2. This CDR3 is built from 15 residues. Germline V CDR1 and CDR2: SGHNT, YENEEA. V lost 4 bases, J lost 5 bases, and 6 bases stayed unmatched. The CDR3 loop is CASSSGTSQHNEQFF. CDR3 coding DNA: TGTGCCAGCAGCTCCGGGACTAGCCAACACAATGAGCAGTTCTTC.

The chain combines TRBV11-2 with TRBJ1-3; 7 bases are shared with TRBD1. The V segment lost 1 base and the J segment 4 bases; nucleotides outside the gene matches: 4. Germline V lookup: CDR1 SGHAT, CDR2 FQNNGV. The CDR3 has 15 residues. The CDR3 loop reads CASSLGQGAGNTIYF. The CDR3 DNA is TGTGCCAGCAGCTTAGGACAGGGCGCAGGAAACACCATATATTTT.

The chain links TRBV5-8 to TRBJ2-5, with D possibly TRBD2 on 5 matching bases. Germline assignment: CDR1 SGHTS and CDR2 YDEGEE. V lost 4 bases, J lost 0 bases, and 10 bases lay in between. The CDR3 spans 14 residues. CDR3 sequence (DNA): TGTGCCAGCAGCCCCGGACTGTACCAAGAGACCCAGTACTTC. Residues: CASSPGLYQETQYF.

The rearrangement joins TRBV4-1 to TRBJ1-3; D not certain. Germline V gives CDR1 MGHRA, CDR2 YSYEKL. The CDR3 is 16 residues long. The V and J ends lost 3 bases and 4 bases respectively, with 16 bases between them. The CDR3 DNA reads as TGCGCCAGCAGCCACTTAACGGGGAGATCGGGAAACACCATATATTTT. Its translation: CASSHLTGRSGNTIYF.

This clone was seen more than once but under ten times. CDR3 sequence: CASSLFPPGNTEAFF. CDR3 nucleotides: TGTGCCAGCAGTTTGTTTCCCCCGGGAAACACTGAAGCTTTCTTT. The rearrangement joins TRBV27 to TRBJ1-1; D remains ambiguous. V gave up 3 bases and J gave up 2 bases, with 13 bases separating them. Germline V gene lookup returns CDR1 MNHEY and CDR2 SMNVEV (reference sequence). The CDR3 contains 15 residues.

The chain employs TRBV28 and TRBJ1-6; D gene ambiguous. V was shortened by 3 bases and J by 7 bases, with 16 bases between the two germline ends. CDR1 is MDHEN and CDR2 is SYDVKM in the germline V gene. The CDR3 extends over 16 amino acids. The CDR3 protein is CASSFFPRVHNSPLHF. CDR3 DNA: TGTGCCAGCAGTTTTTTCCCTCGGGTTCACAATTCACCCCTCCACTTT.

This clone occurred a few times. CDR3 sequence: CASSSTPGLRSPLHF. DNA of the CDR3: TGTGCCAGCAGCTCGACGCCGGGACTCAGATCACCCCTCCACTTT. The V call is TRBV5-6, the J call TRBJ1-6; the D gene is possibly TRBD1 (5 bases). V was pared by 3 bases and J by 10 bases, with 17 bases between. The CDR3 covers 15 residues. The germline V gene encodes CDR1 SGHDT and CDR2 YYEEEE. The complete variable domain, with remaining parts taken from reference TRBV5-6 and TRBJ1-6, reads DAGVTQSPTHLIKTRGQQVTLRCSPKSGHDTVSWYQQALGQGPQFIFQYYEEEERQRGNFPDRFSGHQFPNYSSELNVNALLLGDSALYLCASSSTPGLRSPLHFGNGTRLTVT.

V is TRBV21-1 and J is TRBJ2-7; the table's D call, TRBD1, has no DNA check behind it. TRBV21-1 is termed a pseudogene. This CDR3 region has 15 residues. The CDR3 DNA is TGTGCCAGCAGCACTGGGGGACACTCCTCCTACGAGCAGTACTTC. Translated, it gives CASSTGGHSSYEQYF.

The gene calls are TRBV6-5 and TRBJ2-4; 8 bases agree with TRBD2. The ends lost 10 bases at V and 1 base at J; junction bases unmatched: 3. In germline, CDR1 is MNHEY, CDR2 SVGAGI. The CDR3 is 13 residues long. CDR3 DNA: TGTGCCACCGGGGGGGTGGCCAAAAACATTCAGTACTTC. This translates into CATGGVAKNIQYF.

The chain links TRBV7-8 to TRBJ2-1; 7 bases are a match to TRBD2. CDR3 length: 15 amino acids. Trimming removed 3 bases from V and 3 bases from J; junction bases left unmatched: 5. Germline CDR1 is SGHVS and CDR2 is FQNEAQ. The CDR3 reads CASSFRTSYYNEQFF. In DNA form, the CDR3 reads TGTGCCAGCAGCTTCCGGACTAGTTACTACAATGAGCAGTTCTTC. The full variable domain, with the rest looked up from reference TRBV7-8 and TRBJ2-1, is GAGVSQSPRYKVAKRGQDVALRCDPISGHVSLFWYQQALGQGPEFLTYFQNEAQLDKSGLPSDRFFAERPEGSVSTLKIQRTQQEDSAVYLCASSFRTSYYNEQFFGPGTRLTVL.

V usage is TRBV12-5 and J usage is TRBJ2-2, with 10 bases identical to TRBD2. Germline CDR1 reads LGHNT; CDR2 reads FRNRAP. The ends lost 6 bases at V and 3 bases at J; junction bases unmatched: 16. CDR3 length: 19 amino acids. The CDR3 DNA reads TGTGCTAGTGGCCTGAGGACCGGACTAGCGGATTGGTACACCGGGGAGCTGTTTTTT. This translates into CASGLRTGLADWYTGELFF.

This clone was picked up one time. The chain joins TRBV7-8 to TRBJ1-1, with D possibly matching TRBD1 (6 bases). The CDR3 spans 14 residues. The V end lost 6 bases, the J end lost 4 bases, and 15 bases lay between the germline ends. Germline V gene lookup returns CDR1 SGHVS and CDR2 FQNEAQ. This CDR3 is CASSSTGFGTEAFF. The DNA of the CDR3 is TGTGCCAGCAGTTCCACAGGGTTTGGCACTGAAGCTTTCTTT.

This rearrangement joins TRBV27 to TRBJ1-6; TRBD1 is a possible D gene (5 bases). This CDR3 region has 18 residues. The germline CDR1 and CDR2 sequences are MNHEY and SMNVEV (reference sequence). The V end was cut by 3 bases, the J end by 0 bases, with 15 bases between. The CDR3 loop reads CASSLGRVTHSYNSPLHF. The CDR3 DNA reads TGTGCCAGCAGTTTGGGCAGGGTAACACACTCCTATAATTCACCCCTCCACTTT.

J is TRBJ2-7 and V is TRBV6-1, with D unresolved. Germline V gene sequence: CDR1 MNHNS, CDR2 SASEGT. The CDR3 has 13 residues. Trimming removed 2 bases at V and 5 bases at J, with 10 bases between. CDR3 residues: CASSERVVHEQYF. CDR3 nucleotide sequence: TGTGCCAGCAGTGAACGGGTGGTGCACGAGCAGTACTTC.

CDR3 loop: CASSLYLGTVWPQHF. The CDR3 nucleotides read TGTGCCAGCAGTCTTTACCTCGGGACAGTATGGCCCCAGCATTTT. The chain uses TRBV27 and TRBJ1-5; 7 bases fit TRBD1. V was pared by 5 bases and J by 9 bases, with 13 bases of the junction left unmatched. CDR3 length: 15 residues. Germline values: CDR1 MNHEY, CDR2 SMNVEV (reference sequence).

The CDR3 sequence: CASSLRFRAAYTEAFF. DNA for the CDR3: TGTGCCAGCAGTTTAAGGTTCAGGGCGGCATACACTGAAGCTTTCTTT. The V call is TRBV27, the J call TRBJ1-1, with a weak D call TRBD1 (5 bases). The CDR3 runs 16 residues. Trimming removed 2 bases at V and 3 bases at J, with 16 bases between. CDR1 and CDR2 from the germline V gene are MNHEY and SMNVEV (reference sequence).

The rearrangement joins TRBV3-1 (or the pseudogene TRBV3-2) to TRBJ2-7; 12 bases are a match to TRBD2. The CDR3 consists of 15 residues. The germline V gene has CDR1 LGHDT and CDR2 YNNKEL (reference sequence). The V segment lost 1 base and the J segment 2 bases; nucleotides outside the gene matches: 0. The CDR3 sequence: CASSQASGRAYEQYF. Written as DNA, the CDR3 is TGTGCCAGCAGCCAAGCTAGCGGGAGGGCCTACGAGCAGTACTTC.

The chain has TRBV28 and TRBJ2-5, with no clear D. Germline V gene data show CDR1 as MDHEN and CDR2 as SYDVKM. The CDR3 has 12 residues. Trimming removed 6 bases at V and 5 bases at J, with 10 bases between. The CDR3 bases are TGTGCCAGCAGCCAAGAGCCTGAGACCCAGTACTTC. This gives the protein CASSQEPETQYF.

This clone was counted only a few times. The rearrangement uses TRBV6-5 and TRBJ2-2; D is ambiguous. Germline CDR1 and CDR2: MNHEY and SVGAGI. The V and J ends lost 6 bases and 0 bases respectively, with 5 bases between them. The CDR3 is made up of 13 amino acids. CDR3 sequence: CASRRANTGELFF. DNA for the CDR3: TGTGCCAGCAGACGGGCGAACACCGGGGAGCTGTTTTTT.

Ten or more counts support this clone. This chain joins TRBV7-9 and TRBJ2-6; 10 positions agree with TRBD2. Germline V CDR1 and CDR2: SEHNR, FQNEAQ (reference sequence). This CDR3 is built from 19 residues. J was trimmed by 0 bases and V by 5 bases; bases with no gene match: 10. In DNA, the CDR3 is TGTGCCAGCAGCCTAACAAGGACTAGCGGAGTCTCTGGGGCCAACGTCCTGACTTTC. Residues: CASSLTRTSGVSGANVLTF.

This chain uses TRBV7-8 with TRBJ2-5; 8 bases agree with TRBD2. Germline V gives CDR1 SGHVS, CDR2 FQNEAQ. J gave up 0 bases and V 2 bases, and 5 bases lay outside the gene matches. CDR3 length: 16 residues. CDR3 DNA sequence: TGTGCCAGCAGCTTAAGCGGTAGCGGGAACCAAGAGACCCAGTACTTC. It codes for CASSLSGSGNQETQYF.

This clone was picked up one time. The J gene is TRBJ1-1, the V gene TRBV30; perhaps TRBD1 as D (6 bases). Germline CDR1 and CDR2: GTSNPN and SVGIG (reference sequence). Trimming stripped 4 bases from V and 3 bases from J, with 12 bases between. The CDR3 length is 13 residues. CDR3 DNA sequence: TGTGCCTGGAAGCTGGACAGCTACACTGAAGCTTTCTTT. Amino acid sequence: CAWKLDSYTEAFF. Together with reference TRBV30 and TRBJ1-1, the CDR3 gives the full variable domain: SQTIHQWPATLVQPVGSPLSLECTVEGTSNPNLYWYRQAAGRGLQLLFYSVGIGQISSEVPQNLSASRPQDRQFILSSKKLLLSDSGFYLCAWKLDSYTEAFFGQGTRLTVV.

This chain links TRBV3-1 (or the pseudogene TRBV3-2) with TRBJ2-1; D is perhaps TRBD1 (6 bases). V was cut by 1 base and J by 7 bases, with 20 bases left in between. Germline CDR1 is LGHDT and CDR2 is YNNKEL (reference sequence). CDR3 length: 17 amino acids. CDR3 DNA sequence: TGTGCCAGCAGCCAAGGGTTTAACAGGGTTGATCGTAATGAGCAGTTCTTC. It is translated as CASSQGFNRVDRNEQFF.